The T cell receptor beta chain described here comes from a study of shared clonotypes between healthy human individuals. The assay was run at deep level. Some clones are missing from TCRdb's copy, which holds only in-frame ones; the method was immunoSEQ multiplex PCR. This table has 600,000 or so clones, roughly 95% appearing once. CDR1 MNHEY and CDR2 SVGAGI come from the germline V gene. V lost 0 bases to trimming and J lost 4 bases, with 6 bases between them. CDR3 length: 13 residues. Concerning this clone itself: Antigen: not known. The same CDR3 also results from other DNA sequences found in this sample.

Study outcomes and limitations: Larger estimated richness was generally recorded for naive subsets relative to memory subsets. The sampled material consisted only of blood, and tissue repertoires are likely to differ.

Naivety among CD8 cells was defined by CD45RO negativity and positive CCR7 selection, thereby excluding terminally differentiated effector memory CD45RA+ cells. Study donors comprised healthy, HIV-negative adults devoid of recent acute infection or vaccination. Sequencing input: naive CD8+ T cells sorted from blood. V is TRBV6-5 and J is TRBJ1-2; D remains unclear. This receptor was obtained from a woman in her thirties in good health. In DNA form, the CDR3 reads TGTGCCAGCAGTTACTCCGATTCCTATGGCTACACCTTC. It specifies CASSYSDSYGYTF.